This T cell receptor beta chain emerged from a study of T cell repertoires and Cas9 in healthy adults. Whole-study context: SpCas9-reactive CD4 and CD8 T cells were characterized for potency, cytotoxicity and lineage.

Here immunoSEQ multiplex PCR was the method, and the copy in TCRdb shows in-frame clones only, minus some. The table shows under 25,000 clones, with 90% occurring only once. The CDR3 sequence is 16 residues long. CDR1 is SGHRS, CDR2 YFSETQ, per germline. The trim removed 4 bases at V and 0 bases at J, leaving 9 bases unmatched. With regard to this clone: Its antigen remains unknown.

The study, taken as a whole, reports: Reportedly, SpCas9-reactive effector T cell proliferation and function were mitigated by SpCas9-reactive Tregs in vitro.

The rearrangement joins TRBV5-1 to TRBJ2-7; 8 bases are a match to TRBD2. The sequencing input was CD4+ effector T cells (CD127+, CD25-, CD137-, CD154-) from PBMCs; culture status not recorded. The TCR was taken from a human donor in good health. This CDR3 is CASSILIAGSSYEQYF. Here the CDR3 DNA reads TGCGCCAGCAGCATTCTTATAGCGGGGAGCTCCTACGAGCAGTACTTC.